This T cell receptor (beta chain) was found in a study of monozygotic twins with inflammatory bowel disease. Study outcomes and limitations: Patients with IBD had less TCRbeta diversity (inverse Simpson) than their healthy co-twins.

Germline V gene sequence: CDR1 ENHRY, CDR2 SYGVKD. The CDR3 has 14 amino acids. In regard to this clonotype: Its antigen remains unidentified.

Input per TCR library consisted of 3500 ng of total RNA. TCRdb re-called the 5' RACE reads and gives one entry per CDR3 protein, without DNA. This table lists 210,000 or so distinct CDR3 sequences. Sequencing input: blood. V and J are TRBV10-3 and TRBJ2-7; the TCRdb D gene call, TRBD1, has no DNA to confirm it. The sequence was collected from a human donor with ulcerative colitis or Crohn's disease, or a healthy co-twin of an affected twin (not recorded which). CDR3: CAISMPGTAYEQYF.